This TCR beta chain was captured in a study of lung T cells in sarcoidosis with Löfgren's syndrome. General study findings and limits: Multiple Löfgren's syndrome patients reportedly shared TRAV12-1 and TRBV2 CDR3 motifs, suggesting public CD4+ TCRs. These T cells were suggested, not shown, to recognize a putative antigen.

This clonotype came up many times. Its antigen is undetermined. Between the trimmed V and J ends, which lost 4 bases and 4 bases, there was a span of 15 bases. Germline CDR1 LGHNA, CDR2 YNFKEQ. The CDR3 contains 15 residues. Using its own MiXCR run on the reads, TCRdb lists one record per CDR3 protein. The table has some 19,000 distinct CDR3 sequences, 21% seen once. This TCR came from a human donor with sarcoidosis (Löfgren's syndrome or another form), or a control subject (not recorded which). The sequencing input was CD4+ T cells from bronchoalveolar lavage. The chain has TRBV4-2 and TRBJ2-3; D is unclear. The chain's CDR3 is CASSRQTRQPDTQYF. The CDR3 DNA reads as TGTGCCAGCAGCCGCCAAACCCGCCAGCCAGATACGCAGTATTTT.